These 13 T cell receptor delta chains came from one sample sequenced in a study of gamma delta lymphoproliferative disorders and STAT genes (dated by TCRdb to 2017 to 2018). Receptor amplification or capture employed multiplex PCR. Sequencing relied on an Illumina MiSeq. TCRdb recomputed clones from the public reads with CATT; identical DNA rows were then combined. Here the sample has around 1,200 delta-chain clones; 1.5% to 1.9% occur a single time. The ten top clones hold over 60% of the sample. TCR sequencing was performed on genomic DNA from peripheral blood mononuclear cells isolated from patients and controls. The sample consisted of blood. These receptors originate from a human donor in good health.

In its sample, this clone was seen a few times. TCRdb lists the protein of a much larger clone for this DNA, which differs at residue 17, so this is likely a read error; the protein given here is translated from the DNA itself. This same CDR3 is encoded by further DNA sequences in the sample. The chain links TRDV2 to TRDJ1; 9 bases are a match to TRDD3. The CDR3 is made up of 23 amino acids. The J segment lost 1 base and the V segment lost 1 base, leaving 27 bases of the junction unmatched. The germline V gene encodes CDR1 GEAIGNYY and CDR2 EKD. CDR3 loop: CACDTRGAITGGARPPSTDKLIF. In DNA, the CDR3 is TGTGCCTGTGACACACGTGGGGCAATTACTGGGGGAGCCAGACCCCCAAGCACCGATAAACTCATCTTT.

In the case of this clone: The protein given by TCRdb reflects a much larger clone and differs at residue 20 from this DNA's translation, likely from a read error; the protein shown is the DNA's translation. The chain employs TRDV1 and TRDJ1; 9 bases map to TRDD3. CDR1 and CDR2 from the germline V gene are TSWWSYY and QGS. The CDR3 is 24 residues long. The DNA of the CDR3 is TGTGCTCTTGGGGAACTAGCAAACTCGTACTGGGGGACGGGTCTGCCCCACCCGACCGGTAAACTCATCTTT. As protein: CALGELANSYWGTGLPHPTGKLIF.

This clone is large. At the DNA level, this CDR3 is encoded by other sequences in the same sample as well. The chain recombines TRDV2 with TRDJ1, with 12 positions matching TRDD3. Trimming cost V 2 bases and J 1 base; bases outside gene matches: 4. Germline lookup yields CDR1 GEAIGNYY and CDR2 EKD. This CDR3 has 16 residues. This CDR3 reads CACDSLLGDTTDKLIF. DNA of the CDR3: TGTGCCTGTGACAGTTTACTGGGGGATACCACCGATAAACTCATCTTT.

With regard to this clone: TCRdb shows a much larger clone's protein in place of this DNA's translation, and the two differ at residue 9, likely through a read error; the protein shown is translated from the DNA. The rearrangement links TRDV1 to TRDJ1, with D possibly matching TRDD3 (6 bases). Trimming pared 0 bases from V and 0 bases from J, leaving 14 bases between. There are 17 residues in the CDR3. Germline CDR1 reads TSWWSYY; CDR2 reads QGS. CDR3 nucleotide sequence: TGTGCTCTTGGGGAACTATGGGGGGCCCCTTACACCGATAAACTCATCTTT. This sequence encodes CALGELWGAPYTDKLIF.

Notes on this clone: The mismatch at residue 4 between this DNA's translation and the TCRdb protein of a much larger clone likely reflects a read error; the protein shown is translated from the DNA. The rearrangement uses TRDV2 and TRDJ1; 7 nucleotides line up with TRDD3. The CDR3 spans 16 residues. V shed 6 bases and J 3 bases; nucleotides not matched to a gene: 15. The germline V gene encodes CDR1 GEAIGNYY and CDR2 EKD. This CDR3 reads CACKGGGLPCADKLIF. CDR3 coding DNA: TGTGCCTGTAAAGGTGGGGGACTACCTTGCGCCGATAAACTCATCTTT.

As for this clone: TCRdb's protein for this DNA is that of a much larger clone and differs from the translation at residue 4, likely a read error; the protein shown is the DNA translation. The CDR3 region is CALEAVGDPKLIF. The CDR3 coding sequence is TGTGCTCTTGAAGCTGTGGGGGACCCAAAACTCATCTTT. V and J are TRDV1 and TRDJ1, with 7 bases matching TRDD3. From germline, CDR1 is TSWWSYY and CDR2 QGS. Trimming took 7 bases from V and 8 from J; bases not matched to a gene: 10. The CDR3 has 13 amino acids.

Remarks on this clone: The TCRdb protein, from a much larger clone, departs from this DNA's translation at residue 4, likely by read error; the protein shown derives from the DNA. The genes are TRDV1 and TRDJ1; 10 nucleotides match TRDD3. Germline CDR1 is TSWWSYY and CDR2 is QGS. The CDR3 sequence is 22 residues long. V dropped 4 bases and J dropped 0; count of bases not matched to a gene: 23. The chain's CDR3 is CALGVLPVLYSGGYKYTDKLIF. CDR3 nucleotides: TGTGCTCTTGGGGTCCTTCCCGTTCTTTATAGTGGGGGATACAAGTACACCGATAAACTCATCTTT.

In regard to this clone: TCRdb assigns this DNA the protein of a much larger clone, which departs from its translation at residue 10; this likely reflects a read error, and the protein shown comes from translating the DNA. This chain links TRDV1 with TRDJ1, with D perhaps TRDD2 (6 bases). V was pared by 4 bases and J by 10 bases, with 37 bases between. The CDR3 runs to 20 residues. Germline-derived CDR1 and CDR2 are TSWWSYY and QGS. The DNA for the CDR3 is TGTGCTCTTGGGGGCCCACATCCTTCCCACGTGGGGAGGTCGTACCGGGGACTCATCTTT. This sequence encodes CALGGPHPSHVGRSYRGLIF.

This clone was seen ten or more times. The chain is built from TRDV2 and TRDJ1; 13 nucleotides agree with TRDD3. From germline, CDR1 is GEAIGNYY and CDR2 EKD. Trimming removed 0 bases from V and 0 bases from J; junction bases left unmatched: 9. The CDR3 is 19 residues long. The CDR3 nucleotides are TGTGCCTGTGACACCTTACTGGGGGATACGCGTAGTAACACCGATAAACTCATCTTT. It is translated as CACDTLLGDTRSNTDKLIF.

The sample holds many counts of this clone. The protein TCRdb lists belongs to a much larger clone and differs from this DNA's translation at residue 11, which points to a read error; the protein shown is made from the DNA. The rearrangement uses TRDV1 and TRDJ1, with 7 positions matching TRDD3. CDR1 and CDR2 from the germline V gene are TSWWSYY and QGS. V shed 0 bases and J 1 base; nucleotides not matched to a gene: 8. This CDR3 contains 17 residues. DNA for the CDR3: TGTGCTCTTGGGGAACTATGGGGGACCCCTTGCACCGATAAACTCATCTTT. Its translation: CALGELWGTPCTDKLIF.

This clone was seen more than once but under ten times. A far larger clone lies a single base away; this is likely a read error. Other DNA variants within this sample encode the same CDR3. The chain combines TRDV1 with TRDJ1; TRDD3 agrees at 10 bases. Germline CDR1 and CDR2: TSWWSYY and QGS. Trimming cost V 0 bases and J 1 base; bases outside gene matches: 11. This CDR3 region has 19 residues. The CDR3 nucleotides are TGTGCTCTTGGGGAACTAGAGGGGGGATACGATTGGGTCACCGATAAACTCATCTTT. Its protein product is CALGELEGGYDWVTDKLIF.

This clone was observed many times. A far larger clone is only one base removed, so a read error is likely. Other DNA sequences in this sample translate to the same CDR3. The chain has TRDV1 and TRDJ3; TRDD3 matches 11 bases. The CDR3 sequence is 25 residues long. Germline V gene data show CDR1 as TSWWSYY and CDR2 as QGS. The CDR3 DNA sequence: TGCGCTCTTGGGCAAACCGAATTTCCTACCCCAAGTACTGGGGGATACTCCTGGGACACCCGACAGATGTTTTTC. Its protein is CALGQTEFPTPSTGGYSWDTRQMFF.

For this clone: TCRdb's listed protein matches a much larger clone and diverges from this DNA's translation at residue 4, likely through a read error; the protein shown comes from the DNA. The chain uses TRDV1 and TRDJ1; 13 positions agree with TRDD3. The CDR3 length is 24 residues. The germline CDR1 and CDR2 sequences are TSWWSYY and QGS. CDR3 sequence: CALEEGGCLPTLILGDTYTDKLIF. CDR3 nucleotides: TGTGCTCTTGAGGAAGGGGGTTGCCTTCCTACCCTTATACTGGGGGATACGTACACCGATAAACTCATCTTT.